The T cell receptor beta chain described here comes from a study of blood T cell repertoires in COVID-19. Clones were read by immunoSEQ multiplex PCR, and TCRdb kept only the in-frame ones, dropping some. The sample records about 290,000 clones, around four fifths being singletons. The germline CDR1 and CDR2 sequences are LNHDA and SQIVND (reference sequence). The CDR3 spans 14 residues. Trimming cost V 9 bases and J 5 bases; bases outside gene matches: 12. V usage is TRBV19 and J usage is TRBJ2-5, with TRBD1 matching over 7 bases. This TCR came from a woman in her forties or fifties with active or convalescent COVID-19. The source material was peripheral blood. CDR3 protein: CARRGGGRGETQYF. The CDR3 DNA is TGTGCCAGAAGAGGGGGCGGTCGGGGTGAGACCCAGTACTTC.